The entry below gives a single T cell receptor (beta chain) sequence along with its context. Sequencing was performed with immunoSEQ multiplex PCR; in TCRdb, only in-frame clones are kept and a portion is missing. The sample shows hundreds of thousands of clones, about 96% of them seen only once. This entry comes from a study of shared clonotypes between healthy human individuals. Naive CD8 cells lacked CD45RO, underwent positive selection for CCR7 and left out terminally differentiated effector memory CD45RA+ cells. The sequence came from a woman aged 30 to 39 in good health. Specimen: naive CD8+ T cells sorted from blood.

The CDR3 DNA reads TGTGCCAGCAGTTCCGGTAGGGTGGGGCAGCCCCAGCATTTT. This gives the protein CASSSGRVGQPQHF. V usage is TRBV13 and J usage is TRBJ1-5; D not resolved. Trimming removed 6 bases at V and 7 bases at J, with 16 bases between. CDR3 length: 14 residues. Per germline, CDR1 PRHDT and CDR2 FYEKMQ (reference sequence).